The 9 T cell receptor beta chains presented below share a single source sample, sequenced in a study of blood T cell repertoires in COVID-19. Some clones are missing from TCRdb's copy, which holds only in-frame ones; the method was immunoSEQ multiplex PCR. The repertoire consists of 100,000 to 150,000 clones, with more than 70% occurring once and the leading ten covering 1.4%. The sample comprised peripheral blood. Receptors originate from a man in his 60s with acute or convalescent COVID-19.

This clone showed up just a few times. This sequence joins TRBV2 and TRBJ2-1, with D perhaps TRBD1 (6 bases). With 2 bases removed from V and 7 bases from J, the gap between germline ends came to 9 bases. Germline CDR1 reads SNHLY; CDR2 reads FYNNEI. This CDR3 has 13 amino acids. CDR3 DNA: TGTGCCAGCAGTGAACAGGGGTTGAATGAGCAGTTCTTC. This translates into CASSEQGLNEQFF.

The genes are TRBV5-6 and TRBJ2-5; TRBD2 agrees at 12 bases. Germline V CDR1 and CDR2: SGHDT, YYEEEE. The ends lost 0 bases at V and 5 bases at J; junction bases unmatched: 5. There are 16 residues in the CDR3. The CDR3 DNA is TGTGCCAGCAGCTTGGGGTTTGGACTAGCGGGGGAGACCCAGTACTTC. This encodes CASSLGFGLAGETQYF. Supplemented by reference TRBV5-6 and TRBJ2-5, the full variable domain reads DAGVTQSPTHLIKTRGQQVTLRCSPKSGHDTVSWYQQALGQGPQFIFQYYEEEERQRGNFPDRFSGHQFPNYSSELNVNALLLGDSALYLCASSLGFGLAGETQYFGPGTRLLVL.

V and J are TRBV29-1 and TRBJ2-3, with TRBD2 matching 12 bases. The V segment lost 7 bases and the J segment 0 bases; nucleotides outside the gene matches: 14. This CDR3 is 18 amino acids long. CDR1 is SQVTM, CDR2 ANQGSEA, per germline. For the CDR3, the DNA is TGCAGCGCCGGGAGGCTAGCGGGAGGGACCTTGAGCACAGATACGCAGTATTTT. It encodes CSAGRLAGGTLSTDTQYF.

This clone has just a few counts. V and J are TRBV4-2 and TRBJ1-1; 7 positions agree with TRBD1. Germline CDR1 reads LGHNA; CDR2 reads YNFKEQ. The CDR3 extends over 15 amino acids. Trimming removed 0 bases from V and 5 bases from J; junction bases left unmatched: 6. This chain's CDR3 is CASSQESRGRTEAFF. The CDR3 DNA reads as TGTGCCAGCAGCCAAGAGAGCAGGGGGAGGACTGAAGCTTTCTTT.

The V gene is TRBV5-1, the J gene TRBJ2-3; 9 bases align to TRBD2. The CDR3 loop spans 15 amino acids. V was pared by 0 bases and J by 4 bases, with 3 bases of the junction left unmatched. From germline, CDR1 is SGHRS and CDR2 YFSETQ. The CDR3 loop reads CASSLVASGADTQYF. Here the CDR3 DNA reads TGCGCCAGCAGCTTGGTGGCTAGCGGGGCAGATACGCAGTATTTT.

The chain joins TRBV9 to TRBJ1-4, with a possible D match to TRBD1 (5 bases). In germline, CDR1 is SGDLS, CDR2 YYNGEE. V was shortened by 0 bases and J by 0 bases, with 6 bases between the two germline ends. This CDR3 region has 15 residues. The CDR3 protein is CASSVGTTTNEKLFF. The CDR3 bases are TGTGCCAGCAGCGTAGGGACAACAACTAATGAAAAACTGTTTTTT.

The chain couples TRBV6-2 or TRBV6-3 to TRBJ1-1, with TRBD1 matching 9 bases. With 5 bases clipped from V and 4 bases from J, the junction kept 11 bases outside the gene matches. The germline V gene encodes CDR1 MNHEY and CDR2 SVGEGT. The CDR3 has 16 amino acids. Here the CDR3 DNA reads TGTGCCAGCAGTCCGCGGGGGACAGGGTGGGGCACTGAAGCTTTCTTT. Protein product: CASSPRGTGWGTEAFF.

This chain connects TRBV6-1 to TRBJ2-5, with D possibly TRBD1 on 6 matching bases. This CDR3 region has 15 residues. Germline CDR1 MNHNS, CDR2 SASEGT. V lost 2 bases, J lost 1 base, and 11 bases lay in between. The CDR3 loop reads CASSESWGPQETQYF. In nucleotides, the CDR3 is TGTGCCAGCAGTGAATCCTGGGGGCCCCAAGAGACCCAGTACTTC.

This clone was counted once. The V gene is TRBV11-1, the J gene TRBJ2-7; 8 bases are shared with TRBD1. CDR3 length equals 15 residues. The V gene's germline CDR1 is SGHAT and CDR2 FQDESV (reference sequence). J was trimmed by 5 bases and V by 4 bases; bases with no gene match: 10. CDR3 sequence (DNA): TGTGCCAGCAGCTCACCTGGACAGGGTTCCGACGAGCAGTACTTC. Translation gives CASSSPGQGSDEQYF.